The 20 T cell receptor beta chains given below trace back to one sample, sequenced in a study of shared T cell receptors in the human thymus. Measured with immunoSEQ multiplex PCR; TCRdb has only the in-frame clones, and not every one. The table records about 540,000 clones, 70% to 80% of them present only once. The data also belong to a second study, concerning human thymus T cells.

The sequenced sample was thymocytes. The receptors come from a boy under two years old with a congenital heart defect.

V and J are TRBV28 and TRBJ2-2, with TRBD2 matching 8 bases. J gave up 5 bases and V 6 bases, and 11 bases lay outside the gene matches. Germline loops: CDR1 MDHEN, CDR2 SYDVKM. CDR3 size: 16 residues. The CDR3 protein is CASSYGGGRRTGELFF. CDR3 coding DNA: TGTGCCAGCAGCTACGGGGGGGGGCGTCGGACCGGGGAGCTGTTTTTT.

The chain employs TRBV12-5 and TRBJ2-1, with 7 positions matching TRBD2. CDR1 and CDR2 (germline): LGHNT, FRNRAP. The V gene end was trimmed by 3 bases and the J gene end by 6 bases; junction bases not matched to a gene: 2. The CDR3 consists of 13 residues. The CDR3 spells CASGLTSANEQFF. The CDR3, as DNA: TGTGCTAGTGGTTTAACTAGCGCCAATGAGCAGTTCTTC. The full variable domain, in which reference TRBV12-5 and TRBJ2-1 provide the parts outside the CDR3, is DARVTQTPRHKVTEMGQEVTMRCQPILGHNTVFWYRQTMMQGLELLAYFRNRAPLDDSGMPKDRFSAEMPDATLATLKIQPSEPRDSAVYFCASGLTSANEQFFGPGTRLTVL.

The chain uses TRBV9 and TRBJ2-5; D possibly corresponds to TRBD2 (5 bases). Per germline, CDR1 SGDLS and CDR2 YYNGEE. Between the trimmed V and J ends, which lost 0 bases and 3 bases, there was a span of 12 bases. This CDR3 spans 15 amino acids. The CDR3 spells CASSVGRGLKETQYF. The DNA for the CDR3 is TGTGCCAGCAGCGTAGGGAGAGGACTCAAAGAGACCCAGTACTTC.

This chain links TRBV5-1 with TRBJ1-1, with D perhaps TRBD1 (5 bases). The CDR3 spans 14 residues. V shed 0 bases and J shed 4 bases, with 10 bases lying between them. CDR1 is SGHRS and CDR2 is YFSETQ in the germline V gene. The DNA of the CDR3 is TGCGCCAGCAGCTTGGTGCTAAGGGGCACTGAAGCTTTCTTT. This codes for CASSLVLRGTEAFF.

J is TRBJ2-7 and V is TRBV28; TRBD1 might be the D (6 bases). The CDR3 has 17 residues. The ends were cut back, 5 bases at V and 1 base at J, with 21 bases in the middle. The germline gives CDR1 MDHEN, CDR2 SYDVKM. The CDR3 protein is CASSLQVGQKESYEQYF. The DNA of the CDR3 is TGTGCCAGCAGTCTCCAAGTAGGACAGAAAGAATCCTACGAGCAGTACTTC.

The chain carries TRBV27 and TRBJ2-7, with 9 positions matching TRBD2. Looked up from germline, CDR1 is MNHEY and CDR2 is SMNVEV (reference sequence). After removal of 3 bases from V and 7 bases from J, the junction contained 13 bases not matched to a gene. This CDR3 comprises 16 residues. The CDR3 DNA follows: TGTGCCAGCAGTTTTTTCGCGGCGGGAGGGGTCCTGGAGCAGTACTTC. Amino acids: CASSFFAAGGVLEQYF.

The chain couples TRBV27 to TRBJ1-5; 7 positions match TRBD1. The V gene end was trimmed by 5 bases and the J gene end by 0 bases; junction bases not matched to a gene: 10. The CDR3 contains 17 residues. Germline CDR1 MNHEY, CDR2 SMNVEV (reference sequence). The CDR3, as DNA: TGTGCCAGCAGTCCACAGCCGGGACAGTATAGCAATCAGCCCCAGCATTTT. It encodes CASSPQPGQYSNQPQHF.

This chain connects TRBV12-5 to TRBJ2-7, with 7 bases matching TRBD2. Germline V gene sequence: CDR1 LGHNT, CDR2 FRNRAP. The CDR3 has 13 amino acids. V lost 5 bases and J lost 6; bases outside the gene matches: 7. The CDR3 DNA follows: TGTGCTAGTGGTCAACGGGACTACCCCGAGCAGTACTTC. Its translation is CASGQRDYPEQYF.

V usage is TRBV6-1 and J usage is TRBJ2-2; 9 bases fit TRBD2. CDR3 size: 15 residues. J lost 4 bases, V lost 8 bases, and 8 bases had no gene match. CDR1 is MNHNS, CDR2 SASEGT, per germline. The CDR3 protein is CASRREGLGTGELFF. Written as DNA, the CDR3 is TGTGCCAGCCGGCGGGAGGGCCTTGGCACCGGGGAGCTGTTTTTT.

The rearrangement links TRBV5-1 to TRBJ1-1, with a tentative D call TRBD1 (6 bases). V lost 5 bases and J lost 11, with 25 bases in between. This CDR3 comprises 15 residues. Germline V gives CDR1 SGHRS, CDR2 YFSETQ. The CDR3 bases are TGCGCCAGCAGTTACCGCCGGGACACCCTCCGAGAGGCTTTCTTT. This translates into CASSYRRDTLREAFF. The whole variable domain, filled in from reference TRBV5-1 and TRBJ1-1, reads KAGVTQTPRYLIKTRGQQVTLSCSPISGHRSVSWYQQTPGQGLQFLFEYFSETQRNKGNFPGRFSGRQFSNSRSEMNVSTLELGDSALYLCASSYRRDTLREAFFGQGTRLTVV.

V and J are TRBV6-6 and TRBJ1-2; unclear D gene. From germline, CDR1 is MNHNY and CDR2 SVGAGI (reference sequence). The V and J ends lost 5 bases and 6 bases respectively, with 7 bases between them. The CDR3 is 11 residues long. The CDR3: CASSAVHGYTF. For the CDR3, the DNA is TGTGCCAGCAGTGCGGTCCATGGCTACACCTTC.

The chain employs TRBV11-2 and TRBJ2-7, with 16 bases lining up with TRBD2. The germline V gene has CDR1 SGHAT and CDR2 FQNNGV. The length of the CDR3 is 19 residues. J was trimmed by 3 bases and V by 5 bases; bases with no gene match: 13. DNA for the CDR3: TGTGCCAGCAGCCCCCGGGGACTAGCGGGAGGGCCTAGGTACTACGAGCAGTACTTC. Its translation: CASSPRGLAGGPRYYEQYF.

The chain joins TRBV4-1 to TRBJ2-2; 11 nucleotides agree with TRBD1. The CDR3 spans 17 residues. CDR1 and CDR2 (germline): MGHRA, YSYEKL. The V segment lost 3 bases and the J segment 5 bases; nucleotides outside the gene matches: 8. CDR3 DNA: TGCGCCAGCAGCCACTCCCCGGGACAGGGGGGGACCGGGGAGCTGTTTTTT. The encoded protein is CASSHSPGQGGTGELFF.

This chain links TRBV5-1 with TRBJ2-1; 9 bases are shared with TRBD2. V was pared by 0 bases and J by 7 bases, with 2 bases of the junction left unmatched. CDR1 and CDR2 (germline): SGHRS, YFSETQ. The CDR3 is 14 amino acids. The CDR3 here is CASSLEAGGNEQFF. CDR3 in DNA: TGCGCCAGCAGCTTGGAGGCGGGAGGGAATGAGCAGTTCTTC.

The chain joins TRBV29-1 to TRBJ2-3; TRBD2 aligns across 14 bases. CDR3 length: 16 residues. Looked up from germline, CDR1 is SQVTM and CDR2 is ANQGSEA. Trimming removed 6 bases from V and 6 bases from J; junction bases left unmatched: 11. The CDR3 nucleotides read TGCAGCGTCTTAAGGACTAGCGGGAGGCTCGGCGATACGCAGTATTTT. Protein sequence: CSVLRTSGRLGDTQYF.

J is TRBJ2-5 and V is TRBV5-4; TRBD2 matches at 7 bases. V lost 1 base to trimming and J lost 7 bases; unmatched junction nucleotides: 4. The V gene's germline CDR1 is SGHNT and CDR2 YYREEE (reference sequence). The CDR3 extends over 13 amino acids. CDR3 coding DNA: TGTGCCAGCAGCTTGCGAGGGGAGGGGACCCAGTACTTC. Its protein is CASSLRGEGTQYF.

The chain joins TRBV20-1 to TRBJ2-1; weak D call: TRBD2 (6 bases). Germline assignment: CDR1 DFQATT and CDR2 SNEGSKA (reference sequence). V shed 5 bases and J shed 14 bases, with 16 bases lying between them. The CDR3 is 11 residues long. The CDR3 region has the DNA TGCAGTGCTGGGGAGCGGGCCCCCGAGTTCTTC. This codes for CSAGERAPEFF.

The V and J genes are TRBV28 and TRBJ2-2; D might be TRBD1 (5 bases). Germline CDR1 MDHEN, CDR2 SYDVKM. CDR3 length equals 12 residues. The V and J ends lost 8 bases and 4 bases respectively, with 8 bases between them. Written as DNA, the CDR3 is TGTGCCAGCTGGGGCCTCACCGGGGAGCTGTTTTTT. The encoded protein is CASWGLTGELFF.

The chain recombines TRBV7-9 with TRBJ2-5; 7 bases fit TRBD2. CDR1 is SEHNR and CDR2 is FQNEAQ in the germline V gene (reference sequence). CDR3 size: 18 residues. J was trimmed by 5 bases and V by 4 bases; bases with no gene match: 19. CDR3 bases: TGTGCCAGCAGCTGTAGGCCGGAACTAGCGTTGAGGAGGGAGACCCAGTACTTC. Translated, it gives CASSCRPELALRRETQYF.

V usage is TRBV11-3 and J usage is TRBJ2-7; D is unresolved. Germline V gene data show CDR1 as SGHNT and CDR2 as YENEEA. Trimming took off 2 bases at V and 0 bases at J, with 11 bases between the two ends. The length of the CDR3 is 15 residues. CDR3 in amino acids: CASSLTRPTSYEQYF. DNA of the CDR3: TGTGCCAGCAGCTTAACCAGGCCTACCTCCTACGAGCAGTACTTC.